The T cell receptor beta chain described here comes from a study of cytomegalovirus exposure and HLA in healthy donors. CDR1 and CDR2 from the germline V gene are LNHDA and SQIVND (reference sequence). The CDR3 is made up of 17 amino acids. Trimming cost V 5 bases and J 1 base; bases outside gene matches: 7. PCR employed 60 Vbeta and 13 Jbeta primers. Some clones are missing from TCRdb's copy, which holds only in-frame ones; the method was immunoSEQ multiplex PCR. The repertoire has 150,000 to 200,000 clones, roughly 80% of them found once; the top ten carry over 4%. This receptor was obtained from a man in his fifties or sixties in good health and CMV-seropositive. The sample consisted of PBMCs. The chain has TRBV19 and TRBJ2-5, with 13 bases fitting TRBD2. The CDR3 coding sequence is TGTGCCAGTAGTTACCGGACTAGCGGGAGTAGCCAAGAGACCCAGTACTTC. Protein product: CASSYRTSGSSQETQYF.